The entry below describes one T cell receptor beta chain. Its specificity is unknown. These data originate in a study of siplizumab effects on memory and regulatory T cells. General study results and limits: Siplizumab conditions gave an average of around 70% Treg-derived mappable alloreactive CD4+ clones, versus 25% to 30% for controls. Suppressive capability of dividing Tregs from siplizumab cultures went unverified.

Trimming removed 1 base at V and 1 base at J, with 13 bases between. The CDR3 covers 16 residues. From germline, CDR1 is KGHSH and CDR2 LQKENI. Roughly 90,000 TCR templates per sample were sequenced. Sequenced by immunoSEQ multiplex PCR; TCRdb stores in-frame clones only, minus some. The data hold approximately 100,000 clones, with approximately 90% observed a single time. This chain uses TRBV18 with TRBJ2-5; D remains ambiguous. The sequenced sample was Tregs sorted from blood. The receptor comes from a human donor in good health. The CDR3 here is CASSPLRPSGQETQYF. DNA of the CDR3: TGTGCCAGCTCACCACTCAGGCCCTCGGGCCAAGAGACCCAGTACTTC.